The clone carrying this T cell receptor (beta chain) was recorded at least ten times. This record belongs to a study of T cell repertoires in cytomegalovirus infection. About the study: Evidence of both CMV infection and a matching HLA type came from public TCR beta signatures.

TCRdb re-called the reads through MiXCR, storing one row per CDR3 protein. This table holds about 260,000 distinct CDR3 sequences, approximately 14% found once. Per germline, CDR1 SGHVS and CDR2 FNYEAQ. The CDR3 consists of 16 residues. V was cut by 0 bases and J by 5 bases, with 14 bases left in between. The sequenced material came from PBMCs. The clonotype comes from a human donor in good health (CMV status not recorded). Some clones in this sample may be carry-over from other donors' samples. The chain links TRBV7-6 to TRBJ2-1; D tentatively reads TRBD1 or TRBD2 (6 bases each). As DNA, the CDR3 is TGTGCCAGCAGCTTAGCGCTCGGGGGCCGAGACAATGAGCAGTTCTTC. The encoded protein is CASSLALGGRDNEQFF.